The 23 T cell receptor beta chains given below trace back to one sample, sequenced in a study of T cell responses to AZD1222 COVID-19 vaccine. The protocol was immunoSEQ multiplex PCR, while the TCRdb copy is restricted to in-frame clones and leaves out a portion. Of roughly 67,000 clones listed, 85% to 90% were seen once; the top ten hold about 8.2%. Material: peripheral blood, obtained on day 0 of AZD1222 vaccination. The receptors shown here come from an adult in good health.

This chain links TRBV18 with TRBJ1-5; D call uncertain. Germline CDR1 and CDR2: KGHSH and LQKENI. V lost 3 bases, J lost 2 bases, and 8 bases lay in between. The CDR3 runs 14 residues. Here the CDR3 DNA reads TGTGCCAGCTCACCTAGGCATGGCAATCAGCCCCAGCATTTT. It specifies CASSPRHGNQPQHF.

This clone was picked up one time. The rearrangement links TRBV3-1 (or the pseudogene TRBV3-2) to TRBJ2-3; D is undetermined. The CDR3 is 12 amino acids. Germline values: CDR1 LGHDT, CDR2 YNNKEL (reference sequence). Trimming removed 0 bases at V and 4 bases at J, with 2 bases between. CDR3 sequence: CASSQDADTQYF. CDR3 sequence (DNA): TGTGCCAGCAGCCAAGATGCAGATACGCAGTATTTT.

The rearrangement links TRBV2 to TRBJ2-7; 8 nucleotides align to TRBD1. Germline-derived CDR1 and CDR2 are SNHLY and FYNNEI. The CDR3 loop spans 15 amino acids. V lost 1 base to trimming and J lost 2 bases; unmatched junction nucleotides: 4. The CDR3 sequence is CASSEEGQATYEQYF. For the CDR3, the DNA is TGTGCCAGCAGTGAAGAGGGACAGGCAACCTACGAGCAGTACTTC. Full variable domain (missing parts from reference TRBV2 and TRBJ2-7): EPEVTQTPSHQVTQMGQEVILRCVPISNHLYFYWYRQILGQKVEFLVSFYNNEISEKSEIFDDQFSVERPDGSNFTLKIRSTKLEDSAMYFCASSEEGQATYEQYFGPGTRLTVT.

The chain combines TRBV12-5 with TRBJ1-2, with D maybe TRBD1 (5 bases). In germline, CDR1 is LGHNT, CDR2 FRNRAP. The CDR3 sequence is 18 residues long. V was trimmed by 5 bases and J by 2 bases, leaving 24 bases between them. The CDR3 sequence: CASGTAGRGIPLNYGYTF. The CDR3, as DNA: TGTGCTAGTGGTACCGCTGGAAGGGGTATCCCTCTCAACTATGGCTACACCTTC.

This sequence joins TRBV27 and TRBJ2-1, with 7 bases aligning to TRBD1. With V trimmed by 3 bases and J by 4 bases, 6 bases remained unmatched. Germline V lookup: CDR1 MNHEY, CDR2 SMNVEV (reference sequence). The CDR3 has 15 residues. The DNA for the CDR3 is TGTGCCAGCAGTTTTCGGGGACAGAAATACAATGAGCAGTTCTTC. It yields the protein CASSFRGQKYNEQFF.

The V gene is TRBV6-5, the J gene TRBJ2-3; 8 bases fit TRBD1. The V gene end was trimmed by 4 bases and the J gene end by 4 bases; junction bases not matched to a gene: 10. Germline V lookup: CDR1 MNHEY, CDR2 SVGAGI. The CDR3 has 16 residues. CDR3 sequence (DNA): TGTGCCAGCAGTTCCCCGGGGCAGGGGGCTGCAGATACGCAGTATTTT. Translating gives CASSSPGQGAADTQYF.

The chain employs TRBV28 and TRBJ1-5, with TRBD1 identical over 9 bases. This CDR3 spans 18 amino acids. In germline, CDR1 is MDHEN, CDR2 SYDVKM. After removal of 3 bases from V and 7 bases from J, the junction contained 16 bases not matched to a gene. The CDR3 DNA reads TGTGCCAGCAGTTTTCGTCCCCGGGACAGGGAACTATTGCAGCCCCAGCATTTT. This codes for CASSFRPRDRELLQPQHF.

The chain uses TRBV7-2 and TRBJ1-2; a possible D gene is TRBD1 (5 bases). V lost 4 bases, J lost 1 base, and 13 bases lay in between. CDR1 is SGHTA and CDR2 is FQGNSA in the germline V gene. This CDR3 contains 15 residues. The CDR3 DNA reads TGTGCCAGCAGCTCCGGGGTAGGGGTTAACTATGGCTACACCTTC. It yields the protein CASSSGVGVNYGYTF.

The chain joins TRBV19 to TRBJ2-5, with 10 bases fitting TRBD2. The ends lost 5 bases at V and 2 bases at J; junction bases unmatched: 5. The CDR3 runs to 15 residues. The germline gives CDR1 LNHDA, CDR2 SQIVND (reference sequence). The CDR3 DNA sequence: TGTGCCAGTAGTCCGGGACTAGCGTGGCAAGAGACCCAGTACTTC. It codes for CASSPGLAWQETQYF.

The genes are TRBV28 and TRBJ2-7; TRBD2 might be the D (7 bases). CDR1 is MDHEN and CDR2 is SYDVKM in the germline V gene. V was cut by 2 bases and J by 2 bases, with 13 bases left in between. The CDR3 sequence is 15 residues long. Here the CDR3 DNA reads TGTGCCAGCAGTTTAGTTGCGGGGGCGGCCTACGAGCAGTACTTC. Amino acids: CASSLVAGAAYEQYF. Variable domain in full (rest from reference TRBV28 and TRBJ2-7): DVKVTQSSRYLVKRTGEKVFLECVQDMDHENMFWYRQDPGLGLRLIYFSYDVKMKEKGDIPEGYSVSREKKERFSLILESASTNQTSMYLCASSLVAGAAYEQYFGPGTRLTVT.

The gene calls are TRBV3-1 (or the pseudogene TRBV3-2) and TRBJ2-5; TRBD1 matches 9 bases. CDR1 is LGHDT, CDR2 YNNKEL, per germline (reference sequence). V lost 4 bases to trimming and J lost 4 bases; unmatched junction nucleotides: 4. The CDR3 consists of 14 residues. The CDR3 region is CASSLQGARETQYF. For the CDR3, the DNA is TGTGCCAGCAGCCTACAGGGGGCGCGAGAGACCCAGTACTTC.

The chain carries TRBV15 and TRBJ2-5, with TRBD1 as a possible D gene (6 bases). CDR3 length: 15 amino acids. Germline V lookup: CDR1 LNHNV, CDR2 YYDKDF (reference sequence). Trimming pared 1 base from V and 5 bases from J, leaving 14 bases between. CDR3 loop: CATSRVRTARETQYF. The CDR3 DNA reads TGTGCCACCAGCAGAGTCAGGACAGCCCGGGAGACCCAGTACTTC.

The chain links TRBV6-2 or TRBV6-3 to TRBJ2-7; 7 bases map to TRBD1. V shed 5 bases, J shed 4 bases, and the junction held 5 bases outside the gene matches. In germline, CDR1 is MNHEY, CDR2 SVGEGT. CDR3 length: 13 residues. CDR3 DNA sequence: TGTGCCAGCAGTCCGGGACAGAGTTACGAGCAGTACTTC. The encoded protein is CASSPGQSYEQYF.

The gene calls are TRBV6-5 and TRBJ2-5, with D perhaps being TRBD1 or TRBD2 (5 bases each). This CDR3 is built from 14 residues. Germline V gives CDR1 MNHEY, CDR2 SVGAGI. The V end was cut by 2 bases, the J end by 5 bases, with 12 bases between. The CDR3 sequence: CASSYQGESETQYF. In nucleotides, the CDR3 is TGTGCCAGCAGTTACCAAGGGGAGTCGGAGACCCAGTACTTC.

The CDR3 spells CASSLAGAEEKLFF. CDR3 sequence (DNA): TGTGCCAGCAGCTTAGCAGGGGCCGAAGAAAAACTGTTTTTT. This chain joins TRBV13 and TRBJ1-4; D is possibly TRBD1 (6 bases). Germline-derived CDR1 and CDR2 are PRHDT and FYEKMQ (reference sequence). This CDR3 comprises 14 residues. The ends were cut back, 1 base at V and 8 bases at J, with 11 bases in the middle.

The chain employs TRBV7-6 and TRBJ2-2, with 7 bases that match TRBD2. CDR1 is SGHVS, CDR2 FNYEAQ, per germline. The CDR3 extends over 18 amino acids. The trim removed 1 base at V and 1 base at J, leaving 9 bases unmatched. The DNA for the CDR3 is TGTGCCAGCAGCTTAGTAAGACTCGGCGGGAGGAACACCGGGGAGCTGTTTTTT. This codes for CASSLVRLGGRNTGELFF.

V is TRBV2 and J is TRBJ1-5; D call uncertain. This CDR3 is built from 13 residues. Germline CDR1 SNHLY, CDR2 FYNNEI. V lost 8 bases, J lost 1 base, and 9 bases lay in between. CDR3 residues: CASVEDSNQPQHF. The DNA of the CDR3 is TGTGCCAGCGTTGAAGACAGCAATCAGCCCCAGCATTTT.

V is TRBV6-4 and J is TRBJ2-1; D is uncertain. V shed 3 bases and J shed 5 bases, with 8 bases lying between them. The CDR3 spans 13 residues. CDR1 and CDR2 (germline): MRHNA, SNTAGT. The CDR3 bases are TGTGCCAGCAGTGAAAGACCGAACAATGAGCAGTTCTTC. Translating it yields CASSERPNNEQFF.

The genes are TRBV19 and TRBJ1-6; D possibly corresponds to TRBD1 (5 bases). Germline-derived CDR1 and CDR2 are LNHDA and SQIVND (reference sequence). V was pared by 3 bases and J by 2 bases, with 11 bases between. This CDR3 has 16 amino acids. CDR3 loop: CASSIKGSTYNSPLHF. DNA of the CDR3: TGTGCCAGTAGTATCAAGGGGAGCACCTATAATTCACCCCTCCACTTT.

V and J are TRBV25-1 and TRBJ2-7; 8 nucleotides line up with TRBD1. Unmatched junction bases numbered 9, after V lost 3 bases and J lost 2 bases. The germline CDR1 and CDR2 sequences are MGHDK and SYGVNS. The CDR3 runs 16 residues. CDR3 DNA: TGTGCCAGCAGTGAGCCTCGGACAGGGCCGCCCTACGAGCAGTACTTC. It codes for CASSEPRTGPPYEQYF.

The V and J genes are TRBV30 and TRBJ1-5; D gene uncertain. V was clipped by 1 base and J by 3 bases, with 13 bases between them. CDR3 length: 15 residues. Per the germline V gene, CDR1 is GTSNPN and CDR2 is SVGIG (reference sequence). The CDR3 spells CAWSAVDGFNQPQHF. The CDR3 DNA sequence: TGTGCCTGGAGTGCTGTGGACGGCTTCAATCAGCCCCAGCATTTT.

The V and J genes are TRBV6-1 and TRBJ1-1; the D is unclear. Trimming shortened V by 4 bases and J by 0 bases, and 18 bases separated the two germline ends. Germline CDR1 MNHNS, CDR2 SASEGT. The CDR3 loop spans 17 amino acids. The CDR3 here is CASSVLPALLVNTEAFF. In DNA form, the CDR3 reads TGTGCCAGCAGTGTACTACCAGCGCTACTTGTGAACACTGAAGCTTTCTTT.

The J gene is TRBJ2-7, the V gene TRBV9; 7 nucleotides match TRBD2. The CDR3 length is 16 residues. The germline V gene has CDR1 SGDLS and CDR2 YYNGEE. The V and J ends lost 4 bases and 9 bases, in that order; junction bases with no gene match: 19. In DNA form, the CDR3 reads TGTGCCAGCAGCCCATCAGCGGGAATAATCACTACGGGGCAGTACTTC. It yields the protein CASSPSAGIITTGQYF.